This TCR beta chain came from a study of T cell changes during pregnancy in multiple sclerosis. Assay used: immunoSEQ multiplex PCR; TCRdb lists only in-frame clones, some missing. The sample lists about 60,000 clones, 80% to 95% occurring once. Trimming cost V 3 bases and J 2 bases, with 9 bases left between them. The V gene's germline CDR1 is MNHEY and CDR2 SMNVEV (reference sequence). The length of the CDR3 is 14 residues. The source of this sequence is a female donor with multiple sclerosis, enrolled in a pregnancy study. The chain combines TRBV27 with TRBJ2-3; the D gene is possibly TRBD2 (6 bases). Sample: peripheral blood, taken in the first trimester of pregnancy. The CDR3 DNA sequence: TGTGCCAGCAGTTTCCCGGGGGACACAGATACGCAGTATTTT. This translates into CASSFPGDTDTQYF.